This T cell receptor gamma chain was observed in a study of gammadelta T cells in human blood. Overall study findings and caveats: Right after birth, innate γδ T cells reportedly expanded polyclonally after microbial exposure.

The CDR3 loop spans 14 amino acids. J lost 4 bases, V lost 0 bases, and 6 bases had no gene match. Germline assignment: CDR1 VINAFY and CDR2 YDVSNSKD. TCRdb reanalysed the RT-PCR reads with CATT. The data hold fewer than 400 gamma-chain clones, with about 8.7% observed a single time. This clone is classed as large. Its specificity is unknown. J is TRGJ1 or TRGJ2 and V is TRGV5. The TCR comes from a newborn. Sequenced: non-Vgamma9Vdelta2 gamma-delta T cells from cord blood. The CDR3 loop reads CATWDRGWYYKKLF. Written as DNA, the CDR3 is TGTGCCACCTGGGACAGGGGATGGTATTATAAGAAACTCTTT.